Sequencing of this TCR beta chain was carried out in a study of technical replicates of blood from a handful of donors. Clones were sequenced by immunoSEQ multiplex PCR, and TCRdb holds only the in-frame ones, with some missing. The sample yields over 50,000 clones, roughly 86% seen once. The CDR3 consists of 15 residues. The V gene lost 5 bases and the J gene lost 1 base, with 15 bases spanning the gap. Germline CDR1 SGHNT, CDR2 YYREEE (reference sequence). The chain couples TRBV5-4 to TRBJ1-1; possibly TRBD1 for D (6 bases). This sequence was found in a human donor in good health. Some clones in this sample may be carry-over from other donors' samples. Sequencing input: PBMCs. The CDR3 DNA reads TGTGCCAGCAGGCGAGACTTGGGACAGAACACTGAAGCTTTCTTT. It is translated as CASRRDLGQNTEAFF.